This T cell receptor (beta chain) originates from a study of T cell responses to AZD1222 COVID-19 vaccine. A note on this clone: What it binds is unknown.

The assay was immunoSEQ multiplex PCR, and TCRdb's table has in-frame clones only and misses some. Of 140,000 to 150,000 clones in the sample, 92% are singletons; the top ten hold roughly 3.3%. Germline assignment: CDR1 MDHEN and CDR2 SYDVKM. Trimming took off 8 bases at V and 2 bases at J, with 1 base between the two ends. The CDR3 sequence is 10 residues long. Study conclusions and caveats: Every sample of the repertoires postdated the peak T cell response. Compared with day 0, the breadth and depth of the Spike-specific TCR repertoire rose significantly after two doses of AZD1222.

The rearrangement uses TRBV28 and TRBJ1-5; D not resolved. The sequencing used peripheral blood, collected 28 days after the second AZD1222 dose. The receptor's source is an adult who received the AZD1222 COVID-19 vaccine. The CDR3 reads CASGNQPQHF. Here the CDR3 DNA reads TGTGCCAGCGGCAATCAGCCCCAGCATTTT.